This T cell receptor beta chain was sequenced for a study of human T cells and chemical hapten exposure listed by TCRdb under 2021. In terms of the full investigation: For sensitization, 2% DPC in acetone was applied to a roughly 2 cm by roughly 2 cm area of upper inner arm skin. Patients additionally received weekly therapeutic DPC doses to the scalp throughout the approximately 25-week study period. The patient cohort, mostly female, included alopecia areata with under or over 50% scalp involvement, alopecia totalis and alopecia universalis. In alopecia patients, the study followed how the peripheral blood TCR repertoire changed in vivo over primary and secondary sensitization to diphenylcyclopropenone (DPC), a hapten. Libraries were pooled for sequencing, and per-sample TCR yields varied mainly because of small differences in library volumes within the pool. Blood samples were taken from patients before sensitization (week 0) and at 2, 6 and about 24 weeks after DPC sensitization. Patch testing was done on the upper back using Finn chambers containing 0.01% DPC, and results were scored after 6 days according to International Contact Dermatitis Research Group standards. For TCR sequencing, blood came from 25 to 35 alopecia patients at anywhere from one to four time points (pre-sensitization, 2, 6 and 24 weeks). Overall study results and their limits: The number of PT1 expanded TCRs positively correlated with patch test score, significant at thresholds 8, 16 and 32 but not 4. All patients had alopecia, a presumed autoimmune disease, so their immune response might differ from that of healthy individuals. Expanded TCRs formed significantly more large CDR3 similarity clusters than pre-sensitization or healthy control sets, consistent with antigen-driven responses. Repeated subsampling changed both the strength of the expansion versus patch-test correlation and the threshold at which the correlation became significant. No change with DPC sensitization was found in the number of TCRs above 1 in 1000 frequency, and no evidence of global repertoire structure alterations was found.

The time point label of this sample denotes: pre-sensitization, week 0. What the treatment or condition label conveys for this sample: therapeutic diphenylcyclopropenone sensitization with weekly scalp DPC. At every patch-test visit, the blood draw took place before the patch test was put on. Patients were considered eligible if aged 18 to 70, diagnosed with alopecia and deemed suitable for DPC therapy, and patients were excluded if pregnant. Total RNA was isolated from unfractionated whole blood collected in Tempus Blood RNA tubes. Library preparation was by RACE. TCRdb lists the instrument as NextSeq 500. During library preparation, unique molecular identifiers were attached to individual cDNA molecules so that TCRs could be counted quantitatively and reproducibly. From each blood RNA sample, both TCR alpha and TCR beta chains were sequenced. The paper's data handling went like this. Samples had a median of approximately 93,000 TCRs, with a range from 23,224 to 690,600. The Decombinator software suite was used to annotate the V, J and CDR3 of the TCR reads. Every sample was subsampled to the same number of TCRs (28,000) for the PS versus PT1 abundance plots. TCRs were defined as expanded if absent before sensitization and observed at least eight times at the 2-week time point. The raw public reads went through TCRdb reprocessing: fastp at Q25, MiXCR clone calling, in-frame beta chains kept. Rows merge per CDR3 protein into single entries with the most common DNA and genes. V and J calls and clone size were set by TCRdb, not the authors. For this sample the table gives 190,000 or so distinct CDR3 sequences, of which nearly 30% were detected only once. Together, the top ten hold less than 3.5% of the sample.

The V end loses 4 bases and the J end loses 2 bases, and a stretch of 14 bases separates them. The germline V gene specifies MGHDK as CDR1 and SYGVNS as CDR2. Including the terminal cysteine and phenylalanine, the CDR3 comprises 15 residues. The CDR3 DNA has 45 bases and is translated from base 1. This clonotype has a single count. The antigen it binds to is not known. Per-base quality was not reported, and no clone a single base away is much larger than it. The source was whole blood, collected in connection with sensitization to the hapten diphenylcyclopropenone (DPC). The clonotype originates from a woman in her twenties or thirties with alopecia areata. Some clones in this sample may be carry-over from other donors' samples. The chain joins TRBV25-1 to TRBJ2-5; a tentative D match to TRBD2 spans 6 bases. The CDR3 here reads CASSAQTGRQETQYF. In nucleotides, the sequence is TGTGCCAGCAGTGCACAGACCGGGAGACAAGAGACCCAGTACTTC. Reference TRBV25-1 and TRBJ2-5 proteins supply the regions before and after the CDR3; the full variable domain is: EADIYQTPRYLVIGTGKKITLECSQTMGHDKMYWYQQDPGMELHLIHYSYGVNSTEKGDLSSESTVSRIRTEHFPLTLESARPSHTSQYLCASSAQTGRQETQYFGPGTRLLVL.